A selection of T cell receptor beta chains follows, all from one sample in a study of control samples from healthy donors and cancer patients. Libraries were prepared by immunoSEQ multiplex PCR; TCRdb keeps only in-frame clonotypes and omits some of them. The sample lists about 150,000 clones; around 96% were seen once. Sequencing was done on a sample of blood. These receptors were taken from a man aged 40-55 years in good health. Each CDR3 is given without its conserved first and last residue. Fields, in order: clone size, CDR3 length, V gene, CDR3 protein. Rows give clone size only sometimes, using once, few, many, or a class for an expanded clone.

size: NA
length: 14
V: TRBV5-5
CDR3: ASRVGPPSGTGELF

size: NA
length: 11
V: TRBV24-1
CDR3: ATSESTGVGYT

size: NA
length: 11
V: TRBV11-2
CDR3: ASSLIRGEKLF

size: NA
length: 16
V: TRBV6-4
CDR3: ASSDPTTTGRVFYGYT

size: NA
length: 12
V: TRBV27
CDR3: ASSLPGGGTEAF

size: NA
length: 13
V: TRBV29-1
CDR3: SVIKRGGSNTEAF

size: once
length: 13
V: TRBV7-2
CDR3: ASSFRTGVGNEQF

size: once
length: 15
V: TRBV28
CDR3: ASSLLRGQVKNTEAF

size: NA
length: 12
V: TRBV13
CDR3: ASSQGLAGNTQY

size: NA
length: 14
V: TRBV5-6
CDR3: ASSKTPGTGGKKLF

size: NA
length: 14
V: TRBV19
CDR3: ASSIYRVSSGNTIY

size: NA
length: 12
V: TRBV18
CDR3: ASSRDGTNYGYT